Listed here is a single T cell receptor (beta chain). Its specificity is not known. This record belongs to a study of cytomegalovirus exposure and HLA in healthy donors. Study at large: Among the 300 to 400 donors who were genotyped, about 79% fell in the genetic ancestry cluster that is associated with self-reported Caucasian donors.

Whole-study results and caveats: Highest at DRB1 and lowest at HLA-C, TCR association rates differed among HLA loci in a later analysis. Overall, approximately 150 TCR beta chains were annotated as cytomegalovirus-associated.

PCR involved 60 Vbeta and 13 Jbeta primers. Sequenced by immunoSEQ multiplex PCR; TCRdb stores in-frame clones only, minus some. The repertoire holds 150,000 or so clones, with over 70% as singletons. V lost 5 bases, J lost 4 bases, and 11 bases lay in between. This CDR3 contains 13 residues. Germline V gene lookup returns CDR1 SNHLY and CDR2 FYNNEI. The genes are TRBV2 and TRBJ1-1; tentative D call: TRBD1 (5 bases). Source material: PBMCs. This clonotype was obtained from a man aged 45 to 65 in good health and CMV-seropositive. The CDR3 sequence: CASSPGRGTEAFF. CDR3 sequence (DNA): TGTGCCAGCAGTCCAGGGCGGGGCACTGAAGCTTTCTTT.